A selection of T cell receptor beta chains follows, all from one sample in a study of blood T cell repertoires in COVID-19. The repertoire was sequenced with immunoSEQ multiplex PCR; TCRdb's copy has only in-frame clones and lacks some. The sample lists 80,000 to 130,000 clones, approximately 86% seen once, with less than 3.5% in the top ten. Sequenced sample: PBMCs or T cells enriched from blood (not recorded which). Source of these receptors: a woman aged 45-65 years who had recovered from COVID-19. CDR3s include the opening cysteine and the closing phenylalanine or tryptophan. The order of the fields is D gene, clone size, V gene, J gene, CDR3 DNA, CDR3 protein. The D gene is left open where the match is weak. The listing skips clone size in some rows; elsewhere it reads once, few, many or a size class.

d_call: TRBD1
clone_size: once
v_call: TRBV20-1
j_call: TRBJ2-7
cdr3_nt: TGCAGTGCTAGTCACCCCGGGACAGGTATTTCCTACGAGCAGTACTTC
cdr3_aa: CSASHPGTGISYEQYF

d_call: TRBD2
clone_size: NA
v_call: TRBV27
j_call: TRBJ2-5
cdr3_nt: TGTGCCAGCAGGGAGACTAGCGGGGGCCAAGAGACCCAGTACTTC
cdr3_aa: CASRETSGGQETQYF

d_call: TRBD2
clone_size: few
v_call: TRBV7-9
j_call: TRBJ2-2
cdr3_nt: TGTGCCAGCAGCTTATTCGGCGGGAGGGCCCCGAACACCGGGGAGCTGTTTTTT
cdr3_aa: CASSLFGGRAPNTGELFF

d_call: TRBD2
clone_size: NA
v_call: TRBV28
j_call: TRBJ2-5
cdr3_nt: TGTGCCAGCAGTTTCCGGGGGGGTAGAGAGACCCAGTACTTC
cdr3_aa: CASSFRGGRETQYF

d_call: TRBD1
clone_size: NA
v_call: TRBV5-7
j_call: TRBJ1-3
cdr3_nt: TGTGCCAGCAGGAGGACAGGGGGCGATTCAGGAAACACCATATATTTT
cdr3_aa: CASRRTGGDSGNTIYF

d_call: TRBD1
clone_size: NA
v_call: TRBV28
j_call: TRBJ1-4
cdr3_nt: TGTGCCAGCAGCCGGGACAGGGCCGGTGAAAAACTGTTTTTT
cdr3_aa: CASSRDRAGEKLFF

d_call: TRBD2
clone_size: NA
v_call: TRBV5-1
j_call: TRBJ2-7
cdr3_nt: TGCGCCAGCAGCCGGGGGACTAGCGGGGAATACGAGCAGTACTTC
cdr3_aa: CASSRGTSGEYEQYF

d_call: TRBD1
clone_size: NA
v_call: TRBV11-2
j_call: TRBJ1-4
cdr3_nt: TGTGCCAGCAGCTTATCCGGGACAGGGGGAGAAAAACTGTTTTTT
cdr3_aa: CASSLSGTGGEKLFF

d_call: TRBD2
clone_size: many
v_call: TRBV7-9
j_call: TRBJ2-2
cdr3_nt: TGTGCCAGCAGCTTAGGCGCGGCGGGAGGGAACACCGGGGAGCTGTTTTTT
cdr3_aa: CASSLGAAGGNTGELFF

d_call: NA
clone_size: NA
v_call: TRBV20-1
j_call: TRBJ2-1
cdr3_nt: TGCAGTGCTGAGGGCGGCAATGAGCAGTTCTTC
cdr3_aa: CSAEGGNEQFF

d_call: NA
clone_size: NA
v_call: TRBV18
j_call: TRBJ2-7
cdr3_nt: TGTGCCAGCAACCTAGGCGGGTCGTCCTACGAGCAGTACTTC
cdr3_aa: CASNLGGSSYEQYF

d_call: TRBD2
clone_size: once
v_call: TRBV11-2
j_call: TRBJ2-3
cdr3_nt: TGTGCCAGCAGTCGCAGCGGGGGGCGCGGCACAGATACGCAGTATTTT
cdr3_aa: CASSRSGGRGTDTQYF

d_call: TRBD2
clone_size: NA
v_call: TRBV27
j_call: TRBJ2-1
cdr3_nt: TGTGCCAGCAGTTTCGGAGCGGGAGCTTACAATGAGCAGTTCTTC
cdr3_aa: CASSFGAGAYNEQFF

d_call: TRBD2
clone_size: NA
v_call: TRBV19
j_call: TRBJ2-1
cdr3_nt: TGTGCCAGTAGTATACTCACACTAGCGGCCGAGCAGTTCTTC
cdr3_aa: CASSILTLAAEQFF

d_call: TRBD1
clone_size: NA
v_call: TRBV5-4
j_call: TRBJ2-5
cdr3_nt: TGTGCCAGCAGCGTGGGACAGTACCAAGAGACCCAGTACTTC
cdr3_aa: CASSVGQYQETQYF

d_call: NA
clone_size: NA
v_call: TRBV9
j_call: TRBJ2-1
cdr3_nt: TGTGCCAGCAGCTCGAGTGGAGGCAGACAAACCGACAATGAGCAGTTCTTC
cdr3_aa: CASSSSGGRQTDNEQFF

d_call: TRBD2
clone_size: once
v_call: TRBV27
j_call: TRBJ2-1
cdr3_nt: TGTGCCAGCAAGCCTGTCCGGGAGGGCCATAATGAGCAGTTCTTC
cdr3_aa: CASKPVREGHNEQFF